A selection of T cell receptor beta chains follows, all from one sample in a study of shared clonotypes between healthy human individuals. The table came from immunoSEQ multiplex PCR; TCRdb's copy has only in-frame clones and leaves some out. The data show approximately 1,500,000 clones, with 95% to 99% seen just once and 0.4% to 0.45% held by the top ten. The sequencing input was naive CD4+ T cells sorted from blood. These receptors all come from a man aged 30 to 45 in good health. Each CDR3 is given with its conserved first and last residue. Each record gives: D gene, clone size, V gene, J gene, CDR3 DNA, CDR3 protein. A D gene is named only where the DNA matches it firmly. Size values are once, few and many counts, or a class for expanded clones, and some rows have none.

NA,NA,TRBV18,TRBJ2-3,TGTGCCAGCTCACCGTCCGGGACCGACACAGATACGCAGTATTTT,CASSPSGTDTDTQYF
NA,NA,TRBV5-4,TRBJ2-1,TGTGCCAGCAGCTTGGACCCCCGGGGGCCAAATGAGCAGTTCTTC,CASSLDPRGPNEQFF
NA,once,TRBV15,TRBJ1-5,TGTGCCACCAGCCCAACTCGAGCCGGTCAGCCCCAGCATTTT,CATSPTRAGQPQHF
TRBD2,NA,TRBV5-4,TRBJ2-3,TGTGCCAGCAGCTTGATTAGCGGGAGAGGCACAGATACGCAGTATTTT,CASSLISGRGTDTQYF
NA,once,TRBV7-9,TRBJ1-1,TGTGCCAGCAGCTTAGTCAGGGGAGATACTGAAGCTTTCTTT,CASSLVRGDTEAFF
NA,NA,TRBV10-3,TRBJ2-1,TGTGCCGTCACCCACGGGCCGGAAAGCTCCTACAATGAGCAGTTCTTC,CAVTHGPESSYNEQFF
NA,NA,TRBV7-9,TRBJ2-1,TGTGCCAGCAGCTTAGAGGTGGGGAACAATGAGCAGTTCTTC,CASSLEVGNNEQFF
NA,NA,TRBV25-1,TRBJ1-2,TGTGCCAGCAGGGAGGGCCCAGGCTACACCTTC,CASREGPGYTF
TRBD1,NA,TRBV9,TRBJ2-4,TGTGCCAGCAGCCCGGACAGGGCGGGACACATTCAGTACTTC,CASSPDRAGHIQYF
NA,once,TRBV18,TRBJ1-5,TGTGCCAGCTCACCCTCGGGGGGCGCCAATCAGCCCCAGCATTTT,CASSPSGGANQPQHF
TRBD1,NA,TRBV19,TRBJ1-1,TGTGCCAGTACCGTCCGCGGACAGGGGTTGAACACTGAAGCTTTCTTT,CASTVRGQGLNTEAFF
NA,NA,TRBV6-5,TRBJ2-5,TGTGCCAGCAAGGAGCAAGAGACCCAGTACTTC,CASKEQETQYF
NA,NA,TRBV10-1,TRBJ2-5,TGCGCCAGCAGCCGGGATCCCCAAGAGACCCAGTACTTC,CASSRDPQETQYF
NA,NA,TRBV28,TRBJ1-5,TGTGCCAGCAGTTTACAGGGAAATCAGCCCCAGCATTTT,CASSLQGNQPQHF
NA,NA,TRBV18,TRBJ1-1,TGTGCCAGCTCACCACTGGGGGTGAACACTGAAGCTTTCTTT,CASSPLGVNTEAFF
NA,NA,TRBV11-2,TRBJ2-2,TGTGCCAGCAGCTTAGTAAGGGGAAAGAACACCGGGGAGCTGTTTTTT,CASSLVRGKNTGELFF
NA,once,TRBV15,TRBJ2-2,TGTGCCACCAGCAGAGCCGGCCCTGGGGAGCTGTTTTTT,CATSRAGPGELFF
TRBD1,NA,TRBV28,TRBJ1-5,TGTGCCAGCAGCTCAGGGACAGGGACGGGCCAGCCCCAGCATTTT,CASSSGTGTGQPQHF
NA,once,TRBV4-1,TRBJ2-7,TGCGCCAGCAGCCAACGGTACCGGGACACGGTCTACGAGCAGTACTTC,CASSQRYRDTVYEQYF
NA,NA,TRBV14,TRBJ1-2,TGTGCCAGCAGCCATTACAGGGAGTACAACTATGGCTACACCTTC,CASSHYREYNYGYTF
NA,once,TRBV2,TRBJ2-1,TGTGCCAGCACGGACAGCTACTCTTACAATGAGCAGTTCTTC,CASTDSYSYNEQFF
NA,NA,TRBV29-1,TRBJ2-1,TGCAGCGTAGCTGTCGGACTAAATGAGCAGTTCTTC,CSVAVGLNEQFF
NA,NA,TRBV10-2,TRBJ2-5,TGCGCCAGCAGAGGGTACCAAGAGACCCAGTACTTC,CASRGYQETQYF
NA,NA,TRBV2,TRBJ2-7,TGTGCCAGCAGCCCCCTCGTGGGAACCTACGAGCAGTACTTC,CASSPLVGTYEQYF
NA,NA,TRBV18,TRBJ1-1,TGTGCCAGCTCACTCGATCAGAACACTGAAGCTTTCTTT,CASSLDQNTEAFF
NA,NA,TRBV7-5,TRBJ2-4,TGTGCCAGAAGCTTATCAGGAGCCAAAAACATTCAGTACTTC,CARSLSGAKNIQYF
TRBD1,NA,TRBV25-1,TRBJ1-1,TGTGCCAGCAGAGGGGGACAGGGGAACACTGAAGCTTTCTTT,CASRGGQGNTEAFF
TRBD1,once,TRBV28,TRBJ1-1,TGTGCCAGCAGTTTGACAGGGGCCACTGAAGCTTTCTTT,CASSLTGATEAFF
NA,NA,TRBV5-4,TRBJ2-7,TGTGCCAGCAGCTTGTCGAGTTGGACCTACGAGCAGTACTTC,CASSLSSWTYEQYF
TRBD2,NA,TRBV7-2,TRBJ2-7,TGTGCCAGCAGCTCTACGACTAGCGGCTACGAGCAGTACTTC,CASSSTTSGYEQYF
NA,NA,TRBV5-6,TRBJ2-3,TGTGCCAGCAGCTTGGCTGGGGGTAGGGATACGCAGTATTTT,CASSLAGGRDTQYF
NA,NA,TRBV7-9,TRBJ2-7,TGTGCCAGCAGCTTTAGACAGGTCGGCGAGCAGTACTTC,CASSFRQVGEQYF
NA,NA,TRBV5-1,TRBJ1-1,TGCGCCAGCAGCTTTGACCCGAGGACTCCTGAAGCTTTCTTT,CASSFDPRTPEAFF
NA,NA,TRBV9,TRBJ2-7,TGTGCCAGCAGCGTAGAGTCCAAAAACGAGCAGTACTTC,CASSVESKNEQYF
TRBD2,NA,TRBV7-9,TRBJ2-7,TGTGCCAGCAGCACCCGAGCGGGAGTAACCTACGAGCAGTACTTC,CASSTRAGVTYEQYF
TRBD2,NA,TRBV7-6,TRBJ2-1,TGTGCCAGCAGCTTAGGGGAAGAACTAGCGGGTAGATACAATGAGCAGTTCTTC,CASSLGEELAGRYNEQFF
NA,NA,TRBV2,TRBJ1-4,TGTGCCAGCAGCCCCGACACGGGGGTTGAAAAACTGTTTTTT,CASSPDTGVEKLFF
TRBD1,NA,TRBV7-9,TRBJ1-5,TGTGCCAGCAGCTTGGGGACAGGGGTGGGCAGCAATCAGCCCCAGCATTTT,CASSLGTGVGSNQPQHF
TRBD2,NA,TRBV5-4,TRBJ2-2,TGTGCCAGCAGCCCCGGGGGGAGCGGGAGTCCCGGGGAGCTGTTTTTT,CASSPGGSGSPGELFF
NA,NA,TRBV11-2,TRBJ2-7,TGTGCCAGCAGCCCTACCCGGACAGCCTACGAGCAGTACTTC,CASSPTRTAYEQYF
NA,NA,TRBV4-1,TRBJ2-7,TGCGCCAGCAGCCAAGATCTGACAGCGCGGCTAGCCTACGAGCAGTACTTC,CASSQDLTARLAYEQYF